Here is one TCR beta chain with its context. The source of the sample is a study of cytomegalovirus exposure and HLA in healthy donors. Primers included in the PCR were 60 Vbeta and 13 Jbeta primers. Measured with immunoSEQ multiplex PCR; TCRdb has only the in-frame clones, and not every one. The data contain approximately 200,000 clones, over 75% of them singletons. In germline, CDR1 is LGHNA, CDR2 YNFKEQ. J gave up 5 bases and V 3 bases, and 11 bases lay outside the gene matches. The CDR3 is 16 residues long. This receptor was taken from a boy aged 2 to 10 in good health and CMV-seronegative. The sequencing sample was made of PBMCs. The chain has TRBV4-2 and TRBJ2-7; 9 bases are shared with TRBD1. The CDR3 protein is CASSHVSPGQGDEQYF. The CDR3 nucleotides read TGTGCCAGCAGCCATGTTTCTCCGGGACAGGGAGACGAGCAGTACTTC.